The 25 T cell receptor beta chains listed next were all sequenced from one sample in a study of blood T cell repertoires in COVID-19. The repertoire was sequenced with immunoSEQ multiplex PCR; TCRdb's copy has only in-frame clones and lacks some. The sample consists of about 200,000 clones, approximately 84% of them appearing once. Source material: peripheral blood. The receptors come from a woman of 80 years or more with acute or convalescent COVID-19.

The genes are TRBV6-2 or TRBV6-3 and TRBJ1-3; no reliable D call. The CDR3 length is 15 residues. V gave up 2 bases and J gave up 3 bases, with 11 bases separating them. The germline V gene has CDR1 MNHEY and CDR2 SVGEGT. The CDR3 sequence is CASSYREFGGNTIYF. The CDR3, as DNA: TGTGCCAGCAGTTACAGAGAGTTCGGTGGAAACACCATATATTTT.

This clone was found once. Here the CDR3 DNA reads TGCGCCAGCAGCTCGGGACAGAGCTACGAGCAGTACTTC. The encoded protein is CASSSGQSYEQYF. This sequence joins TRBV5-1 and TRBJ2-7, with 7 bases identical to TRBD1. Germline V CDR1 and CDR2: SGHRS, YFSETQ. V lost 3 bases to trimming and J lost 3 bases; unmatched junction nucleotides: 3. The CDR3 totals 13 residues.

This clone was recorded only once. The rearrangement joins TRBV7-2 to TRBJ1-2; TRBD1 aligns across 8 bases. Looked up from germline, CDR1 is SGHTA and CDR2 is FQGNSA. V trimming: 2 bases; J trimming: 5 bases; junction bases outside the gene matches: 7. There are 15 residues in the CDR3. The CDR3 DNA is TGTGCCAGCAGCTTATTCGGACAGGGCTCTTATGGCTACACCTTC. It specifies CASSLFGQGSYGYTF.

The CDR3: CASSRTWEAETQYF. The CDR3 region has the DNA TGTGCCAGCAGCCGTACGTGGGAGGCAGAGACCCAGTACTTC. V gene TRBV5-4 combines with J gene TRBJ2-5; a weak D match, TRBD2 (6 bases). CDR1 and CDR2 from the germline V gene are SGHNT and YYREEE (reference sequence). With 4 bases removed from V and 4 bases from J, the gap between germline ends came to 14 bases. The CDR3 is 14 amino acids.

This chain connects TRBV3-1 (or the pseudogene TRBV3-2) to TRBJ2-3; TRBD2 aligns across 9 bases. The CDR3 loop spans 16 amino acids. The V gene's germline CDR1 is LGHDT and CDR2 YNNKEL (reference sequence). The J segment lost 4 bases and the V segment lost 4 bases, leaving 9 bases of the junction unmatched. The CDR3 loop is CASSPLGAGGSDTQYF. The CDR3 nucleotides read TGTGCCAGCAGCCCCCTCGGTGCGGGAGGGTCAGATACGCAGTATTTT.

The chain recombines TRBV27 with TRBJ2-3, with 9 bases that match TRBD1. J lost 3 bases, V lost 7 bases, and 11 bases had no gene match. Looked up from germline, CDR1 is MNHEY and CDR2 is SMNVEV (reference sequence). The CDR3 sequence is 16 residues long. CDR3 region: CASTRLQGANTDTQYF. For the CDR3, the DNA is TGTGCCAGCACTAGATTACAGGGGGCTAATACAGATACGCAGTATTTT.

This chain links TRBV12-3 or TRBV12-4 with TRBJ2-3, with D perhaps TRBD2 (6 bases). The CDR3 is 13 amino acids. V was shortened by 5 bases and J by 5 bases, with 11 bases between the two germline ends. CDR3 amino acids: CASSRREKDTQYF. The CDR3 DNA sequence: TGTGCCAGCAGTCGGAGGGAAAAAGATACGCAGTATTTT.

The V and J genes are TRBV11-3 and TRBJ2-1; D uncertain. V lost 1 base to trimming and J lost 4 bases, with 5 bases between them. The CDR3 totals 13 residues. CDR1 is SGHNT and CDR2 is YENEEA in the germline V gene. In nucleotides, the CDR3 is TGTGCCAGCAGCTTAGCGGAGTACAATGAGCAGTTCTTC. Amino acids: CASSLAEYNEQFF.

The CDR3 nucleotides read TGTGCCAGCAGCTCCAACCTGGCCTTACCGGACAGCTCCTACGAGCAGTACTTC. This sequence encodes CASSSNLALPDSSYEQYF. This rearrangement joins TRBV7-9 to TRBJ2-7, with TRBD1 as a possible D gene (6 bases). V was cut by 4 bases and J by 0 bases, with 22 bases left in between. The CDR3 extends over 18 amino acids. The germline V gene encodes CDR1 SEHNR and CDR2 FQNEAQ (reference sequence).

The genes are TRBV5-5 and TRBJ1-5; 10 bases line up with TRBD1. The V gene end was trimmed by 3 bases and the J gene end by 5 bases; junction bases not matched to a gene: 5. The V gene's germline CDR1 is SGHKS and CDR2 YYEKEE (reference sequence). This CDR3 contains 15 residues. The CDR3 region has the DNA TGTGCCAGCAGCTCCATCGGGACAGGGGATCAGCCCCAGCATTTT. Translation: CASSSIGTGDQPQHF.

The chain couples TRBV24-1 to TRBJ2-1; D is possibly TRBD2 (7 bases). Germline lookup yields CDR1 KGHDR and CDR2 SFDVKD. Trimming cost V 9 bases and J 3 bases, with 14 bases left between them. The CDR3 length is 14 residues. The CDR3 here is CATQAGAGYNEQFF. In DNA, the CDR3 is TGTGCCACCCAGGCGGGGGCAGGCTACAATGAGCAGTTCTTC.

The chain recombines TRBV18 with TRBJ1-5; 8 bases agree with TRBD1. V dropped 4 bases and J dropped 6; count of bases not matched to a gene: 2. The CDR3 has 13 amino acids. Per germline, CDR1 KGHSH and CDR2 LQKENI. CDR3 in amino acids: CASSQDRVQPQHF. The CDR3 nucleotides are TGTGCCAGCTCACAGGACAGGGTTCAGCCCCAGCATTTT. The full variable domain, its missing parts supplied by reference TRBV18 and TRBJ1-5, is NAGVMQNPRHLVRRRGQEARLRCSPMKGHSHVYWYRQLPEEGLKFMVYLQKENIIDESGMPKERFSAEFPKEGPSILRIQQVVRGDSAAYFCASSQDRVQPQHFGDGTRLSIL.

The chain joins TRBV29-1 to TRBJ2-3; 7 bases agree with TRBD2. Unmatched junction bases numbered 5, after V lost 7 bases and J lost 4 bases. Per the germline V gene, CDR1 is SQVTM and CDR2 is ANQGSEA. The CDR3 loop spans 12 amino acids. The CDR3 sequence is CSAGGGSDTQYF. CDR3 sequence (DNA): TGCAGCGCTGGGGGGGGATCAGATACGCAGTATTTT.

The CDR3 DNA sequence: TGCGCCAGCAGCGCCCCGGGACAGGGGAATGTAGATACGCAGTATTTT. It is translated as CASSAPGQGNVDTQYF. The chain couples TRBV5-1 to TRBJ2-3; TRBD1 agrees at 10 bases. The V segment lost 4 bases and the J segment 5 bases; nucleotides outside the gene matches: 10. The CDR3 spans 16 residues. CDR1 and CDR2 (germline): SGHRS, YFSETQ.

The rearrangement joins TRBV28 to TRBJ2-7, with D unresolved. Germline V gives CDR1 MDHEN, CDR2 SYDVKM. The CDR3 consists of 14 residues. Trimming shortened V by 3 bases and J by 4 bases, and 13 bases separated the two germline ends. In DNA form, the CDR3 reads TGTGCCAGCAGTTTTGGTGCCAGGCCTTACGAGCAGTACTTC. Protein: CASSFGARPYEQYF.

The chain recombines TRBV19 with TRBJ1-5; no clear D gene. Germline V gene sequence: CDR1 LNHDA, CDR2 SQIVND (reference sequence). This CDR3 has 10 residues. Trimming pared 8 bases from V and 9 bases from J, leaving 8 bases between. CDR3 residues: CASGPWPQHF. CDR3 DNA: TGTGCCAGTGGGCCCTGGCCCCAGCATTTT.

V usage is TRBV9 and J usage is TRBJ2-7, with TRBD1 matching 9 bases. Germline V gives CDR1 SGDLS, CDR2 YYNGEE. This CDR3 contains 14 residues. V trimming: 3 bases; J trimming: 2 bases; junction bases outside the gene matches: 3. Here the CDR3 DNA reads TGTGCCAGCAGCGCCCGGGACAGGGCCTACGAGCAGTACTTC. As protein: CASSARDRAYEQYF.

There are many counts of this clone. The rearrangement uses TRBV6-6 and TRBJ1-4; 7 nucleotides match TRBD1. In germline, CDR1 is MNHNY, CDR2 SVGAGI (reference sequence). The CDR3 runs 17 residues. J was trimmed by 13 bases and V by 5 bases; bases with no gene match: 22. The CDR3 spells CASSQTGTASYSGGLFF. In DNA, the CDR3 is TGTGCCAGCAGTCAGACCGGGACAGCATCTTATTCCGGAGGACTGTTTTTT.

V gene TRBV24-1 combines with J gene TRBJ2-3, with 7 bases fitting TRBD2. Per germline, CDR1 KGHDR and CDR2 SFDVKD. The CDR3 totals 13 residues. Trimming took 6 bases from V and 2 from J; bases not matched to a gene: 1. CDR3 in amino acids: CATSSGITDTQYF. CDR3 nucleotides: TGTGCCACCAGTAGCGGGATCACAGATACGCAGTATTTT.

The chain has TRBV3-1 (or the pseudogene TRBV3-2) and TRBJ1-1, with D maybe TRBD1 (5 bases). This CDR3 is 15 amino acids long. Trimming took 3 bases from V and 5 from J, leaving 16 bases between them. Per the germline V gene, CDR1 is LGHDT and CDR2 is YNNKEL (reference sequence). DNA for the CDR3: TGTGCCAGCAGCCATTGGGAGACCCGGGGGACTGAAGCTTTCTTT. Translated, it gives CASSHWETRGTEAFF.

The chain uses TRBV6-2 or TRBV6-3 and TRBJ1-2, with 9 bases identical to TRBD1. This CDR3 is built from 19 residues. V trimming: 6 bases; J trimming: 2 bases; junction bases outside the gene matches: 19. Germline assignment: CDR1 MNHEY and CDR2 SVGEGT. CDR3 region: CASSKSGTGPSFLNYGYTF. The CDR3 DNA sequence: TGTGCCAGCAGCAAATCCGGGACAGGGCCTTCCTTCCTCAACTATGGCTACACCTTC.

The chain couples TRBV7-2 to TRBJ1-1, with 8 bases matching TRBD1. This CDR3 has 13 amino acids. Unmatched junction bases numbered 3, after V lost 5 bases and J lost 4 bases. Germline CDR1 and CDR2: SGHTA and FQGNSA. CDR3 in DNA: TGTGCCAGCAGCCTCGGACAGGGCACTGAAGCTTTCTTT. Its protein product is CASSLGQGTEAFF.

V and J are TRBV18 and TRBJ1-5, with 10 bases matching TRBD1. The length of the CDR3 is 14 residues. Germline V gene lookup returns CDR1 KGHSH and CDR2 LQKENI. Losses at the gene ends were 3 bases for V and 6 bases for J; bases not matched to a gene: 2. The CDR3 reads CASSPGTGVQPQHF. In nucleotides, the CDR3 is TGTGCCAGCTCACCCGGGACAGGGGTTCAGCCCCAGCATTTT.

This clone was recorded once. The chain employs TRBV25-1 and TRBJ1-6; the match to TRBD1 covers 7 bases. The CDR3 covers 13 residues. Germline V gene lookup returns CDR1 MGHDK and CDR2 SYGVNS. Unmatched junction bases numbered 2, after V lost 6 bases and J lost 6 bases. The CDR3 nucleotides are TGTGCCAGCAGGGGACAGACTAATTCACCCCTCCACTTT. Protein product: CASRGQTNSPLHF.

The rearrangement joins TRBV11-2 to TRBJ2-1, with D possibly matching TRBD1 (5 bases). Germline assignment: CDR1 SGHAT and CDR2 FQNNGV. V was trimmed by 6 bases and J by 5 bases, leaving 14 bases between them. The CDR3 loop spans 14 amino acids. Here the CDR3 DNA reads TGTGCCAGCAGGGGCGAAGGGGTTAACAATGAGCAGTTCTTC. It is translated as CASRGEGVNNEQFF.